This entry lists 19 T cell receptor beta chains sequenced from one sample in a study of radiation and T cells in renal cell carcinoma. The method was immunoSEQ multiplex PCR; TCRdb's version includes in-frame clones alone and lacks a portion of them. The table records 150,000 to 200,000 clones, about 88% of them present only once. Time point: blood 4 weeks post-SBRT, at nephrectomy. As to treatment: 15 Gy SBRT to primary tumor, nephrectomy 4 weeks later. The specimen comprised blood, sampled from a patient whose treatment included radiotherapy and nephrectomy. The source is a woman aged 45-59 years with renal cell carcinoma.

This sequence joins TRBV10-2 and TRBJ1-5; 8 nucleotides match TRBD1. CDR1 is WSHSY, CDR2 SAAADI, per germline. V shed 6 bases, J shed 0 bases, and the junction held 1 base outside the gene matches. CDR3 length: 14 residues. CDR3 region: CASRDRASNQPQHF. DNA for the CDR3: TGCGCCAGCAGGGACAGGGCTAGCAATCAGCCCCAGCATTTT.

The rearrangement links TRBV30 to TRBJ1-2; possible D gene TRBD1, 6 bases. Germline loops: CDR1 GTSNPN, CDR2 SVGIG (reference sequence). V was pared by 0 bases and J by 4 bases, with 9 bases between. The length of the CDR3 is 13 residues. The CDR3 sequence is CAWSVTGLYGYTF. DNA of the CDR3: TGTGCCTGGAGTGTAACAGGGCTCTATGGCTACACCTTC.

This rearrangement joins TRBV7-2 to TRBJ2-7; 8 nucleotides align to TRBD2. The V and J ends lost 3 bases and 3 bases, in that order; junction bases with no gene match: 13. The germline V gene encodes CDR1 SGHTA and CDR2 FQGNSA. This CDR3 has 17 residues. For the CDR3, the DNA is TGTGCCAGCAGCTTGTATAGCGGGGAGTCCGTTTACTACGAGCAGTACTTC. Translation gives CASSLYSGESVYYEQYF.

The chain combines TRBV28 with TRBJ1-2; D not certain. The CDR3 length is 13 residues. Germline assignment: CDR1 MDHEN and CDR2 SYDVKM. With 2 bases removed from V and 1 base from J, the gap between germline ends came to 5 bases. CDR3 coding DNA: TGTGCCAGCAGTTTAGAGGTTAACTATGGCTACACCTTC. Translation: CASSLEVNYGYTF.

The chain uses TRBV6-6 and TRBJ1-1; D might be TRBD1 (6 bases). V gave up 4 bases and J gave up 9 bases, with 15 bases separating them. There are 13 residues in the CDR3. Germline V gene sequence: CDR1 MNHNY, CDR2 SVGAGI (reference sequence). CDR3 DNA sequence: TGTGCCAGCAGTTCAGTGACAGGCATAAAAGCTTTCTTT. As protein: CASSSVTGIKAFF.

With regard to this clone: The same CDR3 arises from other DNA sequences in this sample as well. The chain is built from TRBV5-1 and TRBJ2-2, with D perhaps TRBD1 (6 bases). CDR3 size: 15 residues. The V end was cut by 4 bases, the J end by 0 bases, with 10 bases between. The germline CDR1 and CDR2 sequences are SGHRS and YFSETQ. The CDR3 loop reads CASSLGQTNTGELFF. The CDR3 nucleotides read TGCGCCAGCAGCCTAGGACAGACGAACACCGGGGAGCTGTTTTTT.

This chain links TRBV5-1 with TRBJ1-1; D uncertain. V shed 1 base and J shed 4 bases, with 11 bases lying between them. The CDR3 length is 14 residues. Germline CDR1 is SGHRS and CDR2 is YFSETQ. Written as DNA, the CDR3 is TGCGCCAGCAGCTTGAGTCTGATCCTCACTGAAGCTTTCTTT. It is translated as CASSLSLILTEAFF.

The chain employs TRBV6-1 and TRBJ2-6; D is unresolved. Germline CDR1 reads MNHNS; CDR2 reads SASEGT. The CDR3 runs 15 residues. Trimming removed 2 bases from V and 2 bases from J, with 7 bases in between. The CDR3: CASSEIGAGANVLTF. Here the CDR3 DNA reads TGTGCCAGCAGTGAAATTGGGGCTGGGGCCAACGTCCTGACTTTC.

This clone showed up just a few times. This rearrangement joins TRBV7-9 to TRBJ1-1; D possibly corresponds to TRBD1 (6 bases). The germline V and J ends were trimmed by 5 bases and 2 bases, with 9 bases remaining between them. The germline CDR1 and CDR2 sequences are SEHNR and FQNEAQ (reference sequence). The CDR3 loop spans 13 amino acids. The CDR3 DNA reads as TGTGCCAGCAGCGAGGGACATAACACTGAAGCTTTCTTT. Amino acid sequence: CASSEGHNTEAFF.

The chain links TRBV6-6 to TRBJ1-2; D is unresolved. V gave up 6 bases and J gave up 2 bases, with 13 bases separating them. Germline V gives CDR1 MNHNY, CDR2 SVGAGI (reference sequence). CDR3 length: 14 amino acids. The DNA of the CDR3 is TGTGCCAGCAGCCCGGAGGAGGGCAACTATGGCTACACCTTC. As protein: CASSPEEGNYGYTF.

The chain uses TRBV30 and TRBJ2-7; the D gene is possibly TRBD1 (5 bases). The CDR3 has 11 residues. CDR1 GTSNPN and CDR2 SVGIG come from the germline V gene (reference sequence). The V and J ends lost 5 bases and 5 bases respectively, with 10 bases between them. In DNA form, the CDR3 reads TGTGCCTGGGAGTCAGGGAACGAGCAGTACTTC. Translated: CAWESGNEQYF.

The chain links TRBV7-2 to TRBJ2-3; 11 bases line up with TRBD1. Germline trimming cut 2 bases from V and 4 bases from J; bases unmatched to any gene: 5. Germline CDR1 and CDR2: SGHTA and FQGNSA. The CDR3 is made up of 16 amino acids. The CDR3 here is CASSLTGQGVSDTQYF. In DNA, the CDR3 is TGTGCCAGCAGCTTAACGGGACAGGGGGTTTCAGATACGCAGTATTTT.

The CDR3 sequence is CASSEVGRGINEKLFF. Written as DNA, the CDR3 is TGTGCCAGCAGTGAAGTAGGCAGGGGCATCAATGAAAAACTGTTTTTT. This chain connects TRBV2 to TRBJ1-4, with a weak D call TRBD1 (6 bases). Germline lookup yields CDR1 SNHLY and CDR2 FYNNEI. The length of the CDR3 is 16 residues. V shed 1 base and J shed 5 bases, with 14 bases lying between them.

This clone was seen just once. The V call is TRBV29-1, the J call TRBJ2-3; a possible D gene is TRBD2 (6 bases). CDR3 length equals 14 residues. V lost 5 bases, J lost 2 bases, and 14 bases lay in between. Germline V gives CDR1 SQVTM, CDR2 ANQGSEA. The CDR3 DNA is TGCAGCGTTTCCCGGGACTTAACCACAGATACGCAGTATTTT. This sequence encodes CSVSRDLTTDTQYF.

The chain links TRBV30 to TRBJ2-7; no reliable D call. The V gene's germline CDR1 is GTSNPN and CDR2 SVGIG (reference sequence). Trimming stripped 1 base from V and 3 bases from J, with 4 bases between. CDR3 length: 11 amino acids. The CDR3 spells CAWSALYEQYF. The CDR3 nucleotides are TGTGCCTGGAGTGCCCTCTACGAGCAGTACTTC.

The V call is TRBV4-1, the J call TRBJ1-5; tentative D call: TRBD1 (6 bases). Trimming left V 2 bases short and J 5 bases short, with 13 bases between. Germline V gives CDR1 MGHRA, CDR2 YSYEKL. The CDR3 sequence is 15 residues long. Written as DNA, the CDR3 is TGCGCCAGCAGCCAACAAGGGGGGGGTCATCAGCCCCAGCATTTT. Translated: CASSQQGGGHQPQHF.

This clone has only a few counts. The CDR3 DNA is TGTGCCAGCGGAGGAAACACTGAAGCTTTCTTT. Its translation: CASGGNTEAFF. The chain combines TRBV9 with TRBJ1-1, with D uncertain. V gave up 7 bases and J gave up 2 bases, with 6 bases separating them. This CDR3 has 11 amino acids. The germline V gene encodes CDR1 SGDLS and CDR2 YYNGEE.

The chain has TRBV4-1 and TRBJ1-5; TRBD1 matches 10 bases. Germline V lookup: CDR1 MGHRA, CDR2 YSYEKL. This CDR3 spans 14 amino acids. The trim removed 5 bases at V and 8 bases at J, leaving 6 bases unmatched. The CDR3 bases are TGCGCCAGCAGCGAACGACAGGGGGCTAAGCCCCAGCATTTT. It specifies CASSERQGAKPQHF.

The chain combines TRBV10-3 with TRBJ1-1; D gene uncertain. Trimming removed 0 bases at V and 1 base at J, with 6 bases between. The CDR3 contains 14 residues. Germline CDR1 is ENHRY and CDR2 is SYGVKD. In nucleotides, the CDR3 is TGTGCCATCAGTGAGTCGCACGCGAACACTGAAGCTTTCTTT. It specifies CAISESHANTEAFF.